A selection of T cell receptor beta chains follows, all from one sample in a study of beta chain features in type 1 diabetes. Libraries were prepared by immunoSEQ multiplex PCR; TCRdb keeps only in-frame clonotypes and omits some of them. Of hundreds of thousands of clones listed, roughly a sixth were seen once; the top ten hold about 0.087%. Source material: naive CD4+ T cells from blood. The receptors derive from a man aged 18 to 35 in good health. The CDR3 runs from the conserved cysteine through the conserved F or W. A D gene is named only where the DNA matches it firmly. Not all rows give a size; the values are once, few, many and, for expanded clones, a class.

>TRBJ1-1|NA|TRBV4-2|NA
TGTGCCAGCAGCCAAGGAGGCAGGGGTAGCACTGAAGCTTTCTTT
CASSQGGRGSTEAFF
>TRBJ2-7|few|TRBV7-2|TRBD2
TGTGCCAGCAGCTTAACAGCGGGAGTCCCCGCCTACGAGCAGTACTTC
CASSLTAGVPAYEQYF
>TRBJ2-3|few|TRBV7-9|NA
TGTGCCAGCAGCTCCCCCAGTCCCGGCACAGATACGCAGTATTTT
CASSSPSPGTDTQYF
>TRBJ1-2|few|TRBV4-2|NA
TGTGCCAGCAGCCAAGATTCAGGGGTCGGCTACACCTTC
CASSQDSGVGYTF
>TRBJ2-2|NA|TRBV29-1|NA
TGCAGCGTCGGACATCGGCCCAACACCGGGGAGCTGTTTTTT
CSVGHRPNTGELFF
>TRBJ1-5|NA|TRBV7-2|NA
TGTGCCAGCAAAGACACTTATAGCAATCAGCCCCAGCATTTT
CASKDTYSNQPQHF
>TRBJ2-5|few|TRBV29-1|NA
TGCAGCGTTCTCAGGGCAGAGACCCAGTACTTC
CSVLRAETQYF
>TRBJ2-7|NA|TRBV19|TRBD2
TGTGCCAGTAGTATACGGCAACTAGCGGGAGGGCCGGACTACGAGCAGTACTTC
CASSIRQLAGGPDYEQYF
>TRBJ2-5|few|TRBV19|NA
TGTGCCAGTAGTGAGAAGCGAACACGGGAGACCCAGTACTTC
CASSEKRTRETQYF
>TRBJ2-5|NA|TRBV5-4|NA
TGTGCCAGCAGCCGGACCCAGGCGGAGACCCAGTACTTC
CASSRTQAETQYF
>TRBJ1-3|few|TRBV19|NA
TGTGGCTCAGCATTTTCTGGAAACACCATATATTTT
CGSAFSGNTIYF
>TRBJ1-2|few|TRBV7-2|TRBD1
TGTGCCAGCAGCTTAGTGCCGGGACAGGGCTATGGCTACACCTTC
CASSLVPGQGYGYTF
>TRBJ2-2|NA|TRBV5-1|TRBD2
TGCGCCAGCAGCTTGGTTCTTGGCGGGAGCACCGGGGAGCTGTTTTTT
CASSLVLGGSTGELFF
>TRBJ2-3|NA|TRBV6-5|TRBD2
TGTGCCAGCAGTTACTCTAGCGGGGGAGGAGATACGCAGTATTTT
CASSYSSGGGDTQYF
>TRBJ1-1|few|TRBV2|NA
TGTGCCAGCATCCGACAGGCAAACACTGAAGCTTTCTTT
CASIRQANTEAFF
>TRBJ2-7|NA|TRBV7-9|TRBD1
TGTGCCAGCAGCTTGGGGACAGGGTTAGAGCAGTACTTC
CASSLGTGLEQYF
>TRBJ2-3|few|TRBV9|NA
TGTGCCAGCAGCGTAGTCTCCACAGATACGCAGTATTTT
CASSVVSTDTQYF
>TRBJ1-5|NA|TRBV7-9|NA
TGTGCCAGCAGCCCCTGGCTCACTCGCAATCAGCCCCAGCATTTT
CASSPWLTRNQPQHF
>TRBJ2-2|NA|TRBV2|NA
TGTGCCAGCCGGAAGGATTGGGCAGGGGAGAGAACCGGGGAGCTGTTTTTT
CASRKDWAGERTGELFF
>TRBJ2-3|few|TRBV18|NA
TGTGCCAGCTCGGAAGTCACAGATACGCAGTATTTT
CASSEVTDTQYF
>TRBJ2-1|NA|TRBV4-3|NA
TGCGCCAGCAGCCAAGAACGACTTGGTAGGCCGTTCTTC
CASSQERLGRPFF
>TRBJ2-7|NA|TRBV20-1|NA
TGCAGTGCTAGAGATCGATTCGAGCAGTACTTC
CSARDRFEQYF
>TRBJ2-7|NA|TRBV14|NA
TGTGCCAGCAGCCAACTGGGGGTGAGCTCCTACGAGCAGTACTTC
CASSQLGVSSYEQYF
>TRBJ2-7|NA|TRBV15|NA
TGTGCCACCAGCAGAGATCGAGCACAGGTCCTGTACTTC
CATSRDRAQVLYF
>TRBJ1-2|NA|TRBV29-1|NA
TGCAGCGTTGGGGCCAGGGGAGGCTATGGCTACACCTTC
CSVGARGGYGYTF
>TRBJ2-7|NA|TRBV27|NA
TGTGCCAGCAGCCCCCCGCCCGAGCAGTACTTC
CASSPPPEQYF
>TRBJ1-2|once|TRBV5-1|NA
TGCGCCAGCAGCCTGCCGGGACGGAGCGGATATGGCTACACCTTC
CASSLPGRSGYGYTF
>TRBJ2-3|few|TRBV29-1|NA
TGCAGCGTTCTGCGGACCGGGGGCGCAGATACGCAGTATTTT
CSVLRTGGADTQYF
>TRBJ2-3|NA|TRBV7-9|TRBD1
TGTGCCAGCAGCTTGCTCGACAGGGCCCTCACAGATACGCAGTATTTT
CASSLLDRALTDTQYF